Listed below are T cell receptor beta chains from one sample, sequenced in a study of PD-1 blockade in classical Hodgkin lymphoma. Libraries were prepared by immunoSEQ multiplex PCR; TCRdb keeps only in-frame clonotypes and omits some of them. The repertoire holds about 50,000 clones, with approximately 70% as singletons. Sample: peripheral blood mononuclear cells (PBMCs), taken at baseline. Source of these receptors: a human donor with classical Hodgkin lymphoma. The CDR3 runs from the conserved cysteine through the conserved F or W. A D gene is named only where the DNA matches it firmly. Size tells how often a clone was seen (once, few, many) or the class of an expanded clone, and some rows leave it out.

d_call: .; j_call: TRBJ2-1; v_call: TRBV7-9; clone_size: .; cdr3_nt: TGTGCCAGCAGCCTGAGTGAGCTCAATAGTGAGCAGTTCTTC; cdr3_aa: CASSLSELNSEQFF
d_call: TRBD1; j_call: TRBJ1-2; v_call: TRBV9; clone_size: few; cdr3_nt: TGTGCCAGCAGCCCTCGACTTTCACCTTCACAGGGGACAGGGGGCGCGGATGGCTACACCTTC; cdr3_aa: CASSPRLSPSQGTGGADGYTF
d_call: .; j_call: TRBJ2-6; v_call: TRBV7-2; clone_size: .; cdr3_nt: TGTGCCAGCAGCTTAACCTGGGACAACTCTGGGGCCAACGTCCTGACTTTC; cdr3_aa: CASSLTWDNSGANVLTF
d_call: TRBD1; j_call: TRBJ2-7; v_call: TRBV30; clone_size: .; cdr3_nt: TGTGCCTGGAGGTTGACAGGGGGGACCTACGAGCAGTACTTC; cdr3_aa: CAWRLTGGTYEQYF
d_call: .; j_call: TRBJ2-7; v_call: TRBV7-2; clone_size: few; cdr3_nt: TGTGCCAGCAGCTTCTGGACGACCACCTACGAGCAGTACTTC; cdr3_aa: CASSFWTTTYEQYF
d_call: .; j_call: TRBJ1-2; v_call: TRBV5-1; clone_size: .; cdr3_nt: TGCGCCAGCAGCCCGGACCAGTATGGCTACACCTTC; cdr3_aa: CASSPDQYGYTF
d_call: .; j_call: TRBJ1-1; v_call: TRBV5-1; clone_size: .; cdr3_nt: TGCGCCAGCAGCTTGGAAACAGCGAACACTGAAGCTTTCTTT; cdr3_aa: CASSLETANTEAFF
d_call: .; j_call: TRBJ1-1; v_call: TRBV7-2; clone_size: few; cdr3_nt: TGTGCCAGCAGCCCTCCGTCTAGCGACACTGAAGCTTTCTTT; cdr3_aa: CASSPPSSDTEAFF
d_call: TRBD1; j_call: TRBJ1-2; v_call: TRBV14; clone_size: .; cdr3_nt: TGTGCCAGCAGCCCGGACAGGGGTCGTTATGGCTACACCTTC; cdr3_aa: CASSPDRGRYGYTF
d_call: .; j_call: TRBJ1-1; v_call: TRBV30; clone_size: .; cdr3_nt: TGTGCCTGGAGGCGTAGGGGGACTGAAGCTTTCTTT; cdr3_aa: CAWRRRGTEAFF
d_call: TRBD1; j_call: TRBJ1-4; v_call: TRBV5-6; clone_size: .; cdr3_nt: TGTGCCAGCAGCTTGGAGAGGACAGGTCATAATGAAAAACTGTTTTTT; cdr3_aa: CASSLERTGHNEKLFF
d_call: TRBD1; j_call: TRBJ1-5; v_call: TRBV18; clone_size: .; cdr3_nt: TGTGCCAGCTCACCATCCGCCGGGACAGGGGTGGCCCAGCATTTT; cdr3_aa: CASSPSAGTGVAQHF
d_call: TRBD1; j_call: TRBJ1-2; v_call: TRBV19; clone_size: .; cdr3_nt: TGTGCCAGTAGTCCTGGGACAGGGAACGTAGCTAACTATGGCTACACCTTC; cdr3_aa: CASSPGTGNVANYGYTF
d_call: .; j_call: TRBJ1-1; v_call: TRBV5-1; clone_size: once; cdr3_nt: TGCGCCAGTTCGTCGGCGTCCGGGAACACTGAAGCTTTCTTT; cdr3_aa: CASSSASGNTEAFF
d_call: .; j_call: TRBJ2-6; v_call: TRBV7-9; clone_size: .; cdr3_nt: TGTGCCAGCAGCGCCCCTCCCGCCTCGTATTCTGGGGCCAACGTCCTGACTTTC; cdr3_aa: CASSAPPASYSGANVLTF
d_call: .; j_call: TRBJ2-1; v_call: TRBV2; clone_size: .; cdr3_nt: TGTGCCAGCATAGGGGAACGGTATCACAATGAGCAGTTCTTC; cdr3_aa: CASIGERYHNEQFF
d_call: TRBD1; j_call: TRBJ1-3; v_call: TRBV5-1; clone_size: .; cdr3_nt: TGCGCCAGCAGCTTGGAAGGGGGCGGATATTCTGGAAACACCATATATTTT; cdr3_aa: CASSLEGGGYSGNTIYF
d_call: TRBD1; j_call: TRBJ1-6; v_call: TRBV5-1; clone_size: .; cdr3_nt: TGCGCCAGCAGCTCAGCCGGGACAGCCGTGGAACCCCTCCACTTT; cdr3_aa: CASSSAGTAVEPLHF
d_call: .; j_call: TRBJ2-3; v_call: TRBV21-1; clone_size: .; cdr3_nt: TGTGCCAGCAGCAATCCCGGGGGGGCCCCAGATACGCAGTATTTT; cdr3_aa: CASSNPGGAPDTQYF
d_call: .; j_call: TRBJ2-3; v_call: TRBV5-1; clone_size: .; cdr3_nt: TGCGCCAGCAGCGGGGCAGTCTCCACAGATACGCAGTATTTT; cdr3_aa: CASSGAVSTDTQYF
d_call: .; j_call: TRBJ1-6; v_call: TRBV7-9; clone_size: .; cdr3_nt: TGTGCCAGCAGCCGTGACCCAGGGGTGAATTCACCCCTCCACTTT; cdr3_aa: CASSRDPGVNSPLHF
d_call: .; j_call: TRBJ1-1; v_call: TRBV5-1; clone_size: .; cdr3_nt: TGCGCCAGCAAAGAGGGAATCACTGAAGCTTTCTTT; cdr3_aa: CASKEGITEAFF
d_call: .; j_call: TRBJ2-2; v_call: TRBV7-8; clone_size: .; cdr3_nt: TGTGCCAGCAGCCAAAGGTGGAACACCGGGGAGCTGTTTTTT; cdr3_aa: CASSQRWNTGELFF
d_call: TRBD1; j_call: TRBJ1-1; v_call: TRBV15; clone_size: .; cdr3_nt: TGTGCCACCAGCACCTACCAGACAGGGGCGTATGAAGCTTTCTTT; cdr3_aa: CATSTYQTGAYEAFF
d_call: .; j_call: TRBJ1-1; v_call: TRBV9; clone_size: few; cdr3_nt: TGTGCCAGCAGCGTACAAGCGAACACTGAAGCTTTCTTT; cdr3_aa: CASSVQANTEAFF
d_call: .; j_call: TRBJ2-5; v_call: TRBV5-6; clone_size: .; cdr3_nt: TGTGCCAGCAGAGAGACCCAGTACTTC; cdr3_aa: CASRETQYF
d_call: TRBD1; j_call: TRBJ1-4; v_call: TRBV5-4; clone_size: .; cdr3_nt: TGTGCCAGCAGCTCGGGACAGGGATTAGCAAGTGAAAAACTGTTTTTT; cdr3_aa: CASSSGQGLASEKLFF
d_call: .; j_call: TRBJ2-1; v_call: TRBV19; clone_size: .; cdr3_nt: TGTGCCACCTTAGGGCGCTCCGATGAGCAGTTCTTC; cdr3_aa: CATLGRSDEQFF
d_call: .; j_call: TRBJ1-4; v_call: TRBV13; clone_size: few; cdr3_nt: TGTGCCAGCAGGCTCAACAGTAATGAAAAACTGTTTTTT; cdr3_aa: CASRLNSNEKLFF
d_call: .; j_call: TRBJ2-2; v_call: TRBV6-6; clone_size: .; cdr3_nt: TGTGCCAGCACCACTAGCCGGAACACCGGGGAGCTGTTTTTT; cdr3_aa: CASTTSRNTGELFF
d_call: TRBD1; j_call: TRBJ2-4; v_call: TRBV11-2; clone_size: .; cdr3_nt: TGTGCCAGCAGCTCCGGACAGGGAAACATTCAGTACTTC; cdr3_aa: CASSSGQGNIQYF
d_call: .; j_call: TRBJ2-3; v_call: TRBV19; clone_size: .; cdr3_nt: TGTGCCAGTCTAGCGTCGAACACAGATACGCAGTATTTT; cdr3_aa: CASLASNTDTQYF
d_call: .; j_call: TRBJ1-6; v_call: TRBV6-5; clone_size: .; cdr3_nt: TGTGCCAGCAGTTACTCTAGGGGCGCCTATAATTCACCCCTCCACTTT; cdr3_aa: CASSYSRGAYNSPLHF
d_call: .; j_call: TRBJ1-1; v_call: TRBV27; clone_size: .; cdr3_nt: TGTGCCAGCACCTCCCTGGAGGGGCGGGCTGGCACTGAAGCTTTCTTT; cdr3_aa: CASTSLEGRAGTEAFF
d_call: .; j_call: TRBJ2-3; v_call: TRBV28; clone_size: few; cdr3_nt: TGTGCCAGCAGTTCGAGGACAGATTACACAGATACGCAGTATTTT; cdr3_aa: CASSSRTDYTDTQYF
d_call: TRBD1; j_call: TRBJ1-2; v_call: TRBV5-1; clone_size: .; cdr3_nt: TGCGCCAGCAGTTATAGACAGGGAGAAGGCATTGGCTACACCTTC; cdr3_aa: CASSYRQGEGIGYTF
d_call: .; j_call: TRBJ2-3; v_call: TRBV6-1; clone_size: .; cdr3_nt: TGTGCCAGCTCCCTCTCTAGAGATACGCAGTATTTT; cdr3_aa: CASSLSRDTQYF
d_call: .; j_call: TRBJ2-1; v_call: TRBV19; clone_size: .; cdr3_nt: TGTGCCAGTAGTGGGGGCGCCTTTAGGGGCCACGACAATGAGCAGTTCTTC; cdr3_aa: CASSGGAFRGHDNEQFF
d_call: .; j_call: TRBJ1-6; v_call: TRBV6-1; clone_size: many; cdr3_nt: TGTGCCAGCAGTGAATGGGGTGGGACTTCACCCCTCCACTTT; cdr3_aa: CASSEWGGTSPLHF
d_call: .; j_call: TRBJ1-5; v_call: TRBV29-1; clone_size: .; cdr3_nt: TGCAGCGTTGAAGAGGAGGGTAGACAGCCCCAGCATTTT; cdr3_aa: CSVEEEGRQPQHF
d_call: .; j_call: TRBJ1-1; v_call: TRBV19; clone_size: .; cdr3_nt: TGTGCCAGTAGTGGTAATGGCCGGGAGACTTTCTTT; cdr3_aa: CASSGNGRETFF
d_call: .; j_call: TRBJ1-3; v_call: TRBV5-1; clone_size: .; cdr3_nt: TGCGCCAGCAGCTCTGGGACGGGAGGAAACACCATATATTTT; cdr3_aa: CASSSGTGGNTIYF
d_call: .; j_call: TRBJ2-7; v_call: TRBV6-1; clone_size: .; cdr3_nt: TGTGCCAGCTATCCAGCGGCAGGTGAGCAGTACTTC; cdr3_aa: CASYPAAGEQYF